Included here is one T cell receptor (beta chain) sequence, with context. The data derive from a study of PD-1 and CTLA-4 blockade in melanoma. Looked up from germline, CDR1 is SGHTA and CDR2 is FQGNSA. The length of the CDR3 is 13 residues. V lost 0 bases to trimming and J lost 5 bases, with 7 bases between them. Generated by immunoSEQ multiplex PCR, the TCRdb table keeps only in-frame clones and is missing some. Found here are roughly 30,000 clones, less than 95% of them singletons; the top ten hold about 9.4%. The rearrangement links TRBV7-2 to TRBJ1-1, with D unresolved. This receptor was identified in a human donor with melanoma. The sequencing used CD8+ T cells from peripheral blood, collected from a patient given anti-PD-1 treatment. The CDR3 DNA is TGTGCCAGCAGCTTAGCGGTGGGAACTGAAGCTTTCTTT. It specifies CASSLAVGTEAFF.